The clone carrying this TCR beta chain was counted many times. Its antigen remains unidentified. This sample is drawn from a study of response to subunit inactivated influenza vaccine. Study conclusions and caveats: The study's authors posited that every seasonal influenza vaccination enlists few new T cells.

TCRdb redid the calling of the RT-PCR reads with MiXCR, one entry per CDR3 protein. Of fewer than 600,000 distinct CDR3 sequences in the sample, approximately 6.9% were seen once. The TCR comes from a man in his fifties or sixties who received an inactivated influenza vaccine. The sample was PBMCs from blood, taken about 24 months after vaccination.

Written as DNA, the CDR3 is TGTGCCAGCAGCCGAGAACGGAATGAAAAACTGTTTTTT. Translating it yields CASSRERNEKLFF. V gene TRBV4-2 combines with J gene TRBJ1-4; no firm D call. Trimming took off 4 bases at V and 5 bases at J, with 8 bases between the two ends. The CDR3 covers 13 residues. Germline CDR1 reads LGHNA; CDR2 reads YNFKEQ.